Below are 30 T cell receptor beta chains sequenced from a single sample in a study of a mutant IDH1 vaccine in newly diagnosed glioma. No cognate antigen is known for these TCRs. The time point was: week 11, during vaccination. Vaccine doses each comprised 300 ug of mutant IDH1 20-mer peptide, with topical imiquimod. Produced via immunoSEQ multiplex PCR; TCRdb's table is partial and in-frame only. Of more than 30,000 clones in the sample, around 90% were seen once. The sequencing here drew on PBMCs, taken from a glioma patient whose treatment included an IDH1 peptide vaccine. Receptors originate from a man between 18 and 35 years old with glioma.

The chain carries TRBV29-1 and TRBJ1-1, with unresolved D. The V end was cut by 5 bases, the J end by 0 bases, with 4 bases between. Germline V gives CDR1 SQVTM, CDR2 ANQGSEA. The CDR3 is 11 residues long. The CDR3 DNA reads as TGCAGCGTTCCCTTGAACACTGAAGCTTTCTTT. This codes for CSVPLNTEAFF.

The V call is TRBV5-1, the J call TRBJ1-1; possibly TRBD1 for D (5 bases). Germline V gene data show CDR1 as SGHRS and CDR2 as YFSETQ. Deletions cut 3 bases from V and 1 base from J, with 13 bases between. The CDR3 extends over 15 amino acids. CDR3 DNA: TGCGCCAGCAGCTCTCTCCACGGACAGAACACTGAAGCTTTCTTT. Translation gives CASSSLHGQNTEAFF.

V usage is TRBV9 and J usage is TRBJ2-5; a weak D match, TRBD1 (6 bases). Germline V gene sequence: CDR1 SGDLS, CDR2 YYNGEE. CDR3 size: 14 residues. Trimming left V 3 bases short and J 2 bases short, with 11 bases between. The CDR3 here is CASSAGTIQETQYF. The CDR3 bases are TGTGCCAGCAGCGCAGGGACAATTCAAGAGACCCAGTACTTC.

On this clone: Other nucleotide sequences from this sample produce the same CDR3. The DNA of the CDR3 is TGTGCCAGCAGTTATGACAGGAAAAACATTCAGTACTTC. Translation: CASSYDRKNIQYF. The rearrangement joins TRBV6-5 to TRBJ2-4; maybe TRBD1 (6 bases). Trimming cost V 3 bases and J 4 bases, with 7 bases left between them. Looked up from germline, CDR1 is MNHEY and CDR2 is SVGAGI. The CDR3 runs 13 residues.

The chain links TRBV4-2 to TRBJ1-2; maybe TRBD1 (5 bases). Germline V CDR1 and CDR2: LGHNA, YNFKEQ. The CDR3 extends over 16 amino acids. Trimming shortened V by 0 bases and J by 10 bases, and 21 bases separated the two germline ends. DNA for the CDR3: TGTGCCAGCAGCCAAGATCGCGCAGTCCCCTCGGGGGACTACACCTTC. Translation gives CASSQDRAVPSGDYTF.

The chain is built from TRBV5-6 and TRBJ1-3, with 8 nucleotides matching TRBD1. Trimming removed 4 bases from V and 8 bases from J; junction bases left unmatched: 11. CDR1 and CDR2 from the germline V gene are SGHDT and YYEEEE. The CDR3 totals 15 residues. Written as DNA, the CDR3 is TGTGCCAGCAGCCCCACCGGACAGGGTGTATACACCATATATTTT. It specifies CASSPTGQGVYTIYF.

V is TRBV6-5 and J is TRBJ1-4; D gene uncertain. The CDR3 runs to 13 residues. Germline V CDR1 and CDR2: MNHEY, SVGAGI. Trimming shortened V by 6 bases and J by 0 bases, and 5 bases separated the two germline ends. CDR3 in amino acids: CASREATNEKLFF. The CDR3 nucleotides are TGTGCCAGCAGGGAGGCAACTAATGAAAAACTGTTTTTT.

The chain joins TRBV30 to TRBJ1-6; D is uncertain. The CDR3 is made up of 13 amino acids. With 3 bases removed from V and 7 bases from J, the gap between germline ends came to 10 bases. The V gene's germline CDR1 is GTSNPN and CDR2 SVGIG (reference sequence). The CDR3 sequence: CAWRIRKNSPLHF. The CDR3, as DNA: TGTGCCTGGAGAATTCGCAAAAATTCACCCCTCCACTTT. The full variable domain, its missing parts supplied by reference TRBV30 and TRBJ1-6, is SQTIHQWPATLVQPVGSPLSLECTVEGTSNPNLYWYRQAAGRGLQLLFYSVGIGQISSEVPQNLSASRPQDRQFILSSKKLLLSDSGFYLCAWRIRKNSPLHFGNGTRLTVT.

The chain has TRBV30 and TRBJ1-5, with D perhaps matching TRBD1 (5 bases). The ends were cut back, 2 bases at V and 4 bases at J, with 15 bases in the middle. Per germline, CDR1 GTSNPN and CDR2 SVGIG (reference sequence). This CDR3 comprises 15 residues. CDR3 amino acids: CAWSRGGQSNQPQHF. CDR3 DNA sequence: TGTGCCTGGAGTAGGGGAGGGCAGTCTAATCAGCCCCAGCATTTT.

Turning to this clone: Mismatch with germline at one junction end may stem from a read error. V is TRBV4-1 and J is TRBJ1-5, with D possibly being TRBD1 (5 bases). The CDR3 consists of 14 residues. The V gene's germline CDR1 is MGHRA and CDR2 YSYEKL. The CDR3 DNA sequence: TGCGCCAGCAGCAAAGACAGTAGCAATCAGCCCCAGCATTTT. This sequence encodes CASSKDSSNQPQHF.

The chain joins TRBV5-1 to TRBJ2-5, with D possibly called TRBD1 or TRBD2 (5 bases each). Trimming removed 5 bases from V and 2 bases from J, with 13 bases in between. CDR3 size: 14 residues. Germline V gene data show CDR1 as SGHRS and CDR2 as YFSETQ. The DNA of the CDR3 is TGCGCCAGCAGGTCGGGACCGTCACAAGAGACCCAGTACTTC. It yields the protein CASRSGPSQETQYF.

This clone was recorded a few times. This chain uses TRBV7-9 with TRBJ2-2, with no clear D. The CDR3 runs 13 residues. CDR1 and CDR2 from the germline V gene are SEHNR and FQNEAQ (reference sequence). Trimming pared 5 bases from V and 1 base from J, leaving 5 bases between. CDR3 nucleotide sequence: TGTGCCAGCAGCCCTGGGAACACCGGGGAGCTGTTTTTT. Its translation: CASSPGNTGELFF.

CDR3 in amino acids: CASTRQGAKEKLFF. The CDR3 bases are TGTGCCAGCACGCGTCAGGGGGCGAAGGAAAAACTGTTTTTT. The chain is built from TRBV15 and TRBJ1-4; 8 bases match TRBD1. CDR1 and CDR2 (germline): LNHNV, YYDKDF (reference sequence). Trimming removed 10 bases from V and 8 bases from J; junction bases left unmatched: 12. The CDR3 is 14 amino acids.

This rearrangement joins TRBV15 to TRBJ2-1; 12 nucleotides line up with TRBD1. This CDR3 is built from 16 residues. The V segment lost 2 bases and the J segment 8 bases; nucleotides outside the gene matches: 7. CDR1 is LNHNV and CDR2 is YYDKDF in the germline V gene (reference sequence). The CDR3 nucleotides read TGTGCCACCAGCAGACAGGCGGGACAGGGGGCCGATGAGCAGTTCTTC. This encodes CATSRQAGQGADEQFF.

Here the CDR3 reads CASSSAAYEQYF. In DNA, the CDR3 is TGTGCCAGCAGCTCTGCAGCCTACGAGCAGTACTTC. V and J are TRBV7-8 and TRBJ2-7; the D is unclear. V lost 4 bases and J 2 bases, leaving 6 bases between the germline ends. The CDR3 covers 12 residues. Germline V gene lookup returns CDR1 SGHVS and CDR2 FQNEAQ.

The CDR3 coding sequence is TGTGCCAGCAGCCCCGGGAAACTGGGAAACATTCAGTACTTC. Its protein is CASSPGKLGNIQYF. The V gene is TRBV5-7, the J gene TRBJ2-4, with D possibly TRBD2 on 5 matching bases. TRBV5-7 is noted as an ORF with a role that remains uncertain. With 4 bases removed from V and 6 bases from J, the gap between germline ends came to 14 bases. This CDR3 region has 14 residues.

The count of this clone is one. The rearrangement uses TRBV30 and TRBJ1-2; possible D gene TRBD1, 5 bases. V lost 1 base and J lost 3, with 15 bases in between. The CDR3 has 15 residues. The germline V gene has CDR1 GTSNPN and CDR2 SVGIG (reference sequence). CDR3: CAWSDGTLGDYGYTF. The CDR3, as DNA: TGTGCCTGGAGTGACGGGACTTTGGGGGACTATGGCTACACCTTC.

This clone was picked up a small number of times. CDR3 sequence reads: CASSLEQGVNGYTF. DNA of the CDR3: TGTGCCAGCAGCTTAGAACAGGGGGTAAATGGCTACACCTTC. The chain uses TRBV7-8 and TRBJ1-2; the match to TRBD1 covers 8 bases. The V segment lost 1 base and the J segment 6 bases; nucleotides outside the gene matches: 4. CDR3 length equals 14 residues. From germline, CDR1 is SGHVS and CDR2 FQNEAQ.

The V and J genes are TRBV5-3 and TRBJ2-7; 9 nucleotides line up with TRBD2. TRBV5-3 is marked as an open reading frame, function uncertain. The CDR3 length is 15 residues. V shed 4 bases, J shed 1 base, and the junction held 6 bases outside the gene matches. The CDR3 DNA reads as TGTGCCAGAAGCGGTAGCGGGAGAAGTTCCTACGAGCAGTACTTC. Translation gives CARSGSGRSSYEQYF.

J is TRBJ2-6 and V is TRBV9; tentatively, D is TRBD2 (6 bases). This CDR3 has 19 residues. Trimming removed 4 bases from V and 0 bases from J, with 20 bases in between. The germline V gene encodes CDR1 SGDLS and CDR2 YYNGEE. CDR3 residues: CASSPRGPGLSSGANVLTF. In DNA, the CDR3 is TGTGCCAGCAGCCCCCGAGGTCCGGGACTCAGCTCTGGGGCCAACGTCCTGACTTTC.

The chain is built from TRBV6-6 and TRBJ1-1; TRBD1 is a possible D gene (5 bases). Per germline, CDR1 MNHNY and CDR2 SVGAGI (reference sequence). Deletions cut 4 bases from V and 4 bases from J, with 7 bases between. This CDR3 is 12 amino acids long. In nucleotides, the CDR3 is TGTGCCAGCAGTTTAGGGGTCACTGAAGCTTTCTTT. This codes for CASSLGVTEAFF.

The gene calls are TRBV4-1 and TRBJ2-7; TRBD2 agrees at 7 bases. The V and J ends lost 4 bases and 2 bases, in that order; junction bases with no gene match: 11. Germline CDR1 reads MGHRA; CDR2 reads YSYEKL. This CDR3 comprises 16 residues. CDR3 coding DNA: TGCGCCAGCAGCCGATTAGGACTAGTCCCGACCTACGAGCAGTACTTC. This gives the protein CASSRLGLVPTYEQYF.

The chain uses TRBV25-1 and TRBJ2-3; no reliable D call. CDR3 size: 13 residues. Germline CDR1 reads MGHDK; CDR2 reads SYGVNS. V was cut by 2 bases and J by 2 bases, with 5 bases left in between. CDR3: CASSEVNTDTQYF. In nucleotides, the CDR3 is TGTGCCAGCAGTGAAGTGAACACAGATACGCAGTATTTT.

This rearrangement joins TRBV10-3 to TRBJ1-3; D is uncertain. The CDR3 has 14 residues. Between the trimmed V and J ends, which lost 8 bases and 4 bases, there was a span of 15 bases. Looked up from germline, CDR1 is ENHRY and CDR2 is SYGVKD. The CDR3 region has the DNA TGTGCCATCGGAGACTCTCGATCCGGAAACACCATATATTTT. Translation: CAIGDSRSGNTIYF.

This chain's CDR3 is CAWSRGREGRYEQYF. The CDR3 DNA reads as TGTGCCTGGAGTCGGGGGCGGGAGGGGCGATACGAGCAGTACTTC. J is TRBJ2-7 and V is TRBV30; the match to TRBD2 covers 9 bases. CDR1 GTSNPN and CDR2 SVGIG come from the germline V gene (reference sequence). The V segment lost 2 bases and the J segment 4 bases; nucleotides outside the gene matches: 9. The CDR3 covers 15 residues.

This chain joins TRBV5-3 and TRBJ2-1; no definite D call. TRBV5-3 is annotated as an ORF whose role is uncertain. The V end was cut by 4 bases, the J end by 12 bases, with 5 bases between. This CDR3 region has 9 residues. The CDR3 loop is CARSGPQFF. CDR3 sequence (DNA): TGTGCCAGAAGCGGCCCGCAGTTCTTC.

The genes are TRBV9 and TRBJ2-1, with 10 bases that match TRBD2. Germline V gene lookup returns CDR1 SGDLS and CDR2 YYNGEE. The CDR3 extends over 15 amino acids. After removal of 3 bases from V and 7 bases from J, the junction contained 7 bases not matched to a gene. CDR3: CASSGTSGITNEQFF. CDR3 in DNA: TGTGCCAGCAGCGGCACTAGCGGGATAACAAATGAGCAGTTCTTC.

The rearrangement uses TRBV30 and TRBJ1-1; D call uncertain. Trimming removed 4 bases from V and 1 base from J, with 10 bases in between. In germline, CDR1 is GTSNPN, CDR2 SVGIG (reference sequence). This CDR3 comprises 13 residues. The CDR3 here is CAWTSSSNTEAFF. The CDR3 coding sequence is TGTGCCTGGACTAGCTCCTCGAACACTGAAGCTTTCTTT.

The CDR3 protein is CASSLQGRNTEAFF. The CDR3 DNA sequence: TGTGCCAGCAGCTTACAGGGGCGGAACACTGAAGCTTTCTTT. The V call is TRBV7-8, the J call TRBJ1-1; D possibly corresponds to TRBD1 (6 bases). The CDR3 sequence is 14 residues long. Trimming took 2 bases from V and 1 from J, leaving 8 bases between them. CDR1 is SGHVS, CDR2 FQNEAQ, per germline. Looking up the rest from reference TRBV7-8 and TRBJ1-1 gives the full variable domain: GAGVSQSPRYKVAKRGQDVALRCDPISGHVSLFWYQQALGQGPEFLTYFQNEAQLDKSGLPSDRFFAERPEGSVSTLKIQRTQQEDSAVYLCASSLQGRNTEAFFGQGTRLTVV.

This clone appeared a single time. The chain uses TRBV6-1 and TRBJ1-1; D is unclear. Germline loops: CDR1 MNHNS, CDR2 SASEGT. This CDR3 contains 14 residues. V lost 5 bases to trimming and J lost 4 bases, with 14 bases between them. The CDR3: CASSLREESTEAFF. The CDR3 coding sequence is TGTGCCAGCAGTCTAAGGGAGGAAAGCACTGAAGCTTTCTTT.